This TCR beta chain was profiled in a study of metastatic and nonmetastatic thyroid tumors. Study in general: Repertoires from blood and tumor or nodule tissue of malignant and benign thyroid patients were compared. Study results and limitations: Compared with benign nodules, malignant thyroid tumors were reported to have significantly higher TCR beta diversity in both blood and tumor.

Concerning this clone itself: Its specificity is unknown.

Germline loops: CDR1 MDHEN, CDR2 SYDVKM. The CDR3 is made up of 15 amino acids. Trimming stripped 6 bases from V and 0 bases from J, with 12 bases between. Thyroid surgery took place with no prior treatment in any patient. Per the study methods: A distant-metastasis classifier for papillary thyroid cancer was built using CDR3 differences across clinicopathological groups. TCRdb redid the clone calls on the PCR reads using MiXCR. Here the V and J calls rest on TCRdb's processing, not on the authors' analysis. The profile covers more than 8,500 clones, with over 9.5% appearing a single time and approximately 6.9% taken by the ten largest.

This TCR came from a female donor with papillary thyroid cancer or a benign thyroid nodule (not recorded which). Some clones in this sample may be carry-over from other donors' samples. V gene TRBV28 combines with J gene TRBJ2-1, with unresolved D. Sequencing was carried out using tumor tissue. CDR3 protein: CASSLVPSSYNEQFF. As DNA, the CDR3 is TGTGCCAGCAGCCTCGTCCCTAGCTCCTACAATGAGCAGTTCTTC.